This TCR beta chain stems from a study of CD8 T cells in ankylosing spondylitis. The CDR3 has 14 residues. Trimming left V 0 bases short and J 5 bases short, with 11 bases between. Germline CDR1 reads SGDLS; CDR2 reads YYNGEE. TCRdb re-derived calls from the 5' RACE reads in MiXCR, one entry per CDR3 protein. The sample holds about 330,000 distinct CDR3 sequences; 6.5% to 10% are singletons and the top ten take 14% to 15%. The study's findings and limits: Clones linked with disease were CD8+ and fairly uncommon in the peripheral blood. In ankylosing spondylitis blood, a motif of fewer than 10 highly homologous TCR beta variants appeared characteristic.

This clonotype turned up a few times. Its antigen is as yet unknown. Material: blood, either unsorted or a sorted T cell fraction (not recorded which). The origin of this receptor is a male donor with ankylosing spondylitis. The chain links TRBV9 to TRBJ2-5; D possibly matches TRBD1 or TRBD2 (5 bases each). CDR3 sequence: CASSVAPGTETQYF. The CDR3 DNA is TGTGCCAGCAGCGTAGCCCCAGGGACGGAGACCCAGTACTTC.